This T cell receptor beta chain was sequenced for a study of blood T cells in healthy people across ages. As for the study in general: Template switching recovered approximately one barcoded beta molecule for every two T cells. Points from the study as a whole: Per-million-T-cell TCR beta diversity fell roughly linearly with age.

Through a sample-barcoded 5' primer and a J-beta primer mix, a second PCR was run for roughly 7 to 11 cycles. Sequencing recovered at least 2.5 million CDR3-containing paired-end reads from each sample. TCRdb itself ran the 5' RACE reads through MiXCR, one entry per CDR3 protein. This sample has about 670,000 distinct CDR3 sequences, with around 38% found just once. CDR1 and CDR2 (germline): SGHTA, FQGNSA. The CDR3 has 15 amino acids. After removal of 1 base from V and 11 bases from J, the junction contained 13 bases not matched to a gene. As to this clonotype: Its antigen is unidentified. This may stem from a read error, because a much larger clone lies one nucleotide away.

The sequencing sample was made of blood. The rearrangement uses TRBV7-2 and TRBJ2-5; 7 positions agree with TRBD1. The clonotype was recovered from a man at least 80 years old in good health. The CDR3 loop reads CASSLGQGVRNEQYF. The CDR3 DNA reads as TGTGCCAGCAGCTTAGGACAGGGAGTACGGAATGAGCAGTACTTC. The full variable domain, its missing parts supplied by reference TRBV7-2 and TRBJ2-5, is GAGVSQSPSNKVTEKGKDVELRCDPISGHTALYWYRQSLGQGLEFLIYFQGNSAPDKSGLPSDRFSAERTGGSVSTLTIQRTQQEDSAVYLCASSLGQGVRNEQYFGPGTRLLVL.